A selection of T cell receptor beta chains follows, all from one sample in a study of blood T cell repertoires in COVID-19. Data came from immunoSEQ multiplex PCR; TCRdb stores just in-frame clones and leaves some out. The data show some 140,000 clones, about 80% seen once. Sequencing input: peripheral blood. These receptors all stem from a woman aged 80 or over with acute or convalescent COVID-19. Both conserved end residues are part of each CDR3. Each record gives: J gene, CDR3 length, clone size, D gene, V gene, CDR3 DNA, CDR3 protein. D genes are given only for firm matches. Clone sizes are given selectively: once, few, many, or a class where the clone is expanded.

j_gene: TRBJ1-1
len: 12
abundance: once
d_gene: TRBD1
v_gene: TRBV11-3
CDR3nt: TGTGCCAGCAGCTTAGGGACAGGGAGAGCTTTCTTT
CDR3aa: CASSLGTGRAFF

j_gene: TRBJ2-5
len: 16
abundance: -
d_gene: TRBD2
v_gene: TRBV5-1
CDR3nt: TGCGCCAGCCTCAACCCCCCAGCGGGGGAACAAGAGACCCAGTACTTC
CDR3aa: CASLNPPAGEQETQYF

j_gene: TRBJ2-5
len: 20
abundance: -
d_gene: -
v_gene: TRBV10-2
CDR3nt: TGCGCCAGCAGTGAGTCGCGGGGGAGGGGGGGCCCTACAGTTCGAGAGACCCAGTACTTC
CDR3aa: CASSESRGRGGPTVRETQYF

j_gene: TRBJ2-1
len: 12
abundance: -
d_gene: -
v_gene: TRBV6-5
CDR3nt: TGTGCCAGCACGGCTTGGGGGGATGAGCAGTTCTTC
CDR3aa: CASTAWGDEQFF

j_gene: TRBJ1-1
len: 13
abundance: few
d_gene: TRBD1
v_gene: TRBV19
CDR3nt: TGTGCCAGCAAGGGGGCTTGGGACACTGAAGCTTTCTTT
CDR3aa: CASKGAWDTEAFF

j_gene: TRBJ2-5
len: 18
abundance: -
d_gene: TRBD2
v_gene: TRBV19
CDR3nt: TGTGCCAGTAGTTTCGGGGGGGAGAATTGGGCAAAACAAGAGACCCAGTACTTC
CDR3aa: CASSFGGENWAKQETQYF

j_gene: TRBJ1-1
len: 17
abundance: -
d_gene: -
v_gene: TRBV19
CDR3nt: TGTGCCAGTAGTATCCGGCGGGGGCTGGGGTTGAACACTGAAGCTTTCTTT
CDR3aa: CASSIRRGLGLNTEAFF

j_gene: TRBJ1-1
len: 15
abundance: -
d_gene: TRBD1
v_gene: TRBV18
CDR3nt: TGTGCCAGCTCACCCCCGGGACAGCTACACACTGAAGCTTTCTTT
CDR3aa: CASSPPGQLHTEAFF

j_gene: TRBJ1-1
len: 16
abundance: -
d_gene: -
v_gene: TRBV9
CDR3nt: TGTGCCAGCAGCGGTGACCGGGACACCCTGAACACTGAAGCTTTCTTT
CDR3aa: CASSGDRDTLNTEAFF

j_gene: TRBJ1-6
len: 14
abundance: -
d_gene: TRBD1
v_gene: TRBV7-9
CDR3nt: TGTGCCAGCAGCCTCAGCCCCAGGGGGTCACCCCTCCACTTT
CDR3aa: CASSLSPRGSPLHF

j_gene: TRBJ1-1
len: 15
abundance: once
d_gene: -
v_gene: TRBV6-5
CDR3nt: TGTGCCAGCAGTTTCCTAACAGGTTATGAAACTGAAGCTTTCTTT
CDR3aa: CASSFLTGYETEAFF

j_gene: TRBJ1-1
len: 21
abundance: -
d_gene: TRBD1
v_gene: TRBV6-1
CDR3nt: TGTGCCAGCAGTGAAGCGGTTCTTTTTCTTTTTCTCGGGACAGTGAACACTGAAGCTTTCTTT
CDR3aa: CASSEAVLFLFLGTVNTEAFF

j_gene: TRBJ2-2
len: 15
abundance: -
d_gene: -
v_gene: TRBV7-3
CDR3nt: TGTGCCAGCAGCCTCGGGCTAGCCGGCACCGGGGAGCTGTTTTTT
CDR3aa: CASSLGLAGTGELFF

j_gene: TRBJ2-6
len: 15
abundance: -
d_gene: -
v_gene: TRBV3-1/TRBV3-2
CDR3nt: TGTGCCAGCAGCCAAGATAGGGGGGGTACCAACGTCCTGACTTTC
CDR3aa: CASSQDRGGTNVLTF

j_gene: TRBJ1-5
len: 13
abundance: -
d_gene: -
v_gene: TRBV6-2/TRBV6-3
CDR3nt: TGTGCCAGCAGTTTAATCAGCAATCAGCCCCAGCATTTT
CDR3aa: CASSLISNQPQHF

j_gene: TRBJ1-1
len: 15
abundance: -
d_gene: -
v_gene: TRBV4-2
CDR3nt: TGTGCCAGCAGCCAAGGGGTTGGGGGCTGGACTGAAGCTTTCTTT
CDR3aa: CASSQGVGGWTEAFF

j_gene: TRBJ1-2
len: 15
abundance: few
d_gene: TRBD1
v_gene: TRBV7-3
CDR3nt: TGTGCCAGCAGCCCCCGGGACAGGGGAGGTCACGGCTACACCTTC
CDR3aa: CASSPRDRGGHGYTF

j_gene: TRBJ2-7
len: 15
abundance: -
d_gene: TRBD1
v_gene: TRBV6-2/TRBV6-3
CDR3nt: TGTGCCAGCAGTTACGTGGGACAGGGGACCTACGAGCAGTACTTC
CDR3aa: CASSYVGQGTYEQYF

j_gene: TRBJ2-1
len: 15
abundance: -
d_gene: TRBD1
v_gene: TRBV9
CDR3nt: TGTGCCAGCAGCCCGGGACAGGGGGCGCCGAATGAGCAGTTCTTC
CDR3aa: CASSPGQGAPNEQFF

j_gene: TRBJ1-1
len: 16
abundance: -
d_gene: -
v_gene: TRBV27
CDR3nt: TGTGCCAGCAGTCCAACAGGTTTGGGAATGAACACTGAAGCTTTCTTT
CDR3aa: CASSPTGLGMNTEAFF

j_gene: TRBJ2-5
len: 16
abundance: once
d_gene: -
v_gene: TRBV9
CDR3nt: TGTGCCAGCAGCGCCCACGTGGGGGCTCAGGCGGAGACCCAGTACTTC
CDR3aa: CASSAHVGAQAETQYF

j_gene: TRBJ1-5
len: 16
abundance: -
d_gene: TRBD1
v_gene: TRBV4-1
CDR3nt: TGCGCCAGCAGGGTAACACAGGGGGCTTATGGACAGCCCCAGCATTTT
CDR3aa: CASRVTQGAYGQPQHF

j_gene: TRBJ1-4
len: 15
abundance: -
d_gene: -
v_gene: TRBV5-1
CDR3nt: TGCGCCAGCAGCTTGGAAGCGGGGGCAGGTGAAAAACTGTTTTTT
CDR3aa: CASSLEAGAGEKLFF

j_gene: TRBJ1-2
len: 14
abundance: -
d_gene: TRBD1
v_gene: TRBV6-5
CDR3nt: TGTGCCAGTGTATCAAGGGACAGGGTAAAAGGCTACACCTTC
CDR3aa: CASVSRDRVKGYTF

j_gene: TRBJ1-3
len: 18
abundance: -
d_gene: -
v_gene: TRBV5-5
CDR3nt: TGTGCCAGCAGCTTCGACGGGGAGAAAACCTTCTCTGGAAACACCATATATTTT
CDR3aa: CASSFDGEKTFSGNTIYF

j_gene: TRBJ1-4
len: 13
abundance: -
d_gene: -
v_gene: TRBV2
CDR3nt: TGTGCCAGCACTGCAGCCGCTAATGAAAAACTGTTTTTT
CDR3aa: CASTAAANEKLFF

j_gene: TRBJ1-5
len: 18
abundance: -
d_gene: -
v_gene: TRBV28
CDR3nt: TGTGCCAGCAGTTCCCCCCGGACAGATTTCCTTAGCAATCAGCCCCAGCATTTT
CDR3aa: CASSSPRTDFLSNQPQHF

j_gene: TRBJ2-5
len: 13
abundance: -
d_gene: -
v_gene: TRBV19
CDR3nt: TGTGCCAGTAGCCCAGGATGGCAAGAGACCCAGTACTTC
CDR3aa: CASSPGWQETQYF

j_gene: TRBJ1-1
len: 17
abundance: -
d_gene: -
v_gene: TRBV5-5
CDR3nt: TGTGCCACCAACGACGGGCCGGGCCAGGGATTAAACACTGAAGCTTTCTTT
CDR3aa: CATNDGPGQGLNTEAFF

j_gene: TRBJ1-1
len: 14
abundance: -
d_gene: -
v_gene: TRBV6-2/TRBV6-3
CDR3nt: TGTGCCAGCAGTTTGGGGGGGCTGAACACTGAAGCTTTCTTT
CDR3aa: CASSLGGLNTEAFF

j_gene: TRBJ1-1
len: 13
abundance: -
d_gene: -
v_gene: TRBV11-3
CDR3nt: TGTGCCAGCAGCTTAGGGGGGCGGACTGAAGCTTTCTTT
CDR3aa: CASSLGGRTEAFF

j_gene: TRBJ1-2
len: 11
abundance: few
d_gene: -
v_gene: TRBV27
CDR3nt: TGTGCCAGCAGGGACCGGACAATCTACACCTTC
CDR3aa: CASRDRTIYTF

j_gene: TRBJ1-1
len: 12
abundance: -
d_gene: TRBD1
v_gene: TRBV11-2
CDR3nt: TGTGCCAGCAGCCTAGGACAGGGCACAGCTTTCTTT
CDR3aa: CASSLGQGTAFF

j_gene: TRBJ1-3
len: 14
abundance: -
d_gene: TRBD1
v_gene: TRBV11-2
CDR3nt: TGTGCCAGCAGCTTAGGAGGGACAGGTGACACCATATATTTT
CDR3aa: CASSLGGTGDTIYF

j_gene: TRBJ2-7
len: 16
abundance: -
d_gene: TRBD2
v_gene: TRBV2
CDR3nt: TGTGCCAGCAGTGAAGCGCTGGGGGGGGGCTCCTACGAGCAGTACTTC
CDR3aa: CASSEALGGGSYEQYF

j_gene: TRBJ2-3
len: 16
abundance: -
d_gene: TRBD1
v_gene: TRBV7-2
CDR3nt: TGTGCCAGCAGCTTGCAGGGGGCGGTAGGAACAGATACGCAGTATTTT
CDR3aa: CASSLQGAVGTDTQYF

j_gene: TRBJ1-2
len: 18
abundance: -
d_gene: TRBD1
v_gene: TRBV9
CDR3nt: TGTGCCAGCAGCGTAGATCGGCCGGGACAGGGCCTCTGGGGGGGCTACACCTTC
CDR3aa: CASSVDRPGQGLWGGYTF

j_gene: TRBJ1-2
len: 15
abundance: few
d_gene: TRBD1
v_gene: TRBV5-4
CDR3nt: TGTGCCAGCACCTATGGGACAGCCGCCCTGGACGGCTACACCTTC
CDR3aa: CASTYGTAALDGYTF

j_gene: TRBJ1-5
len: 18
abundance: -
d_gene: -
v_gene: TRBV19
CDR3nt: TGTGCCAGTAGTACCCGGGGCAGGGGAAACCTGTTCGATCAGCCCCAGCATTTT
CDR3aa: CASSTRGRGNLFDQPQHF

j_gene: TRBJ1-5
len: 16
abundance: few
d_gene: -
v_gene: TRBV13
CDR3nt: TGTGCCAGCAGCTTAAGCTTGGGCAGGGATAATCAGCCCCAGCATTTT
CDR3aa: CASSLSLGRDNQPQHF

j_gene: TRBJ1-4
len: 16
abundance: once
d_gene: TRBD1
v_gene: TRBV4-1
CDR3nt: TGCGCCAGCAGCGAAGTGACAGGGACCCTTAATGAAAAACTGTTTTTT
CDR3aa: CASSEVTGTLNEKLFF

j_gene: TRBJ2-7
len: 17
abundance: -
d_gene: -
v_gene: TRBV2
CDR3nt: TGTGCCAGCAGTGACAGGGCTGGGGTACGGAGCTCCTACGAGCAGTACTTC
CDR3aa: CASSDRAGVRSSYEQYF

j_gene: TRBJ2-2
len: 16
abundance: -
d_gene: TRBD1
v_gene: TRBV4-2
CDR3nt: TGTGCCAGCACAAATACCGACAGGGGGAACACCGGGGAGCTGTTTTTT
CDR3aa: CASTNTDRGNTGELFF

j_gene: TRBJ2-7
len: 12
abundance: -
d_gene: TRBD1
v_gene: TRBV19
CDR3nt: TGTGCCAGTAGTATTGGAGGACAGGGGAAGTACTTC
CDR3aa: CASSIGGQGKYF

j_gene: TRBJ2-1
len: 15
abundance: -
d_gene: TRBD2
v_gene: TRBV5-1
CDR3nt: TGCGCCAGCAGCTTGGATCGGGGGGAGTACAATGAGCAGTTCTTC
CDR3aa: CASSLDRGEYNEQFF